This is a list of T cell receptor beta chains from one sample in a study of T-cell reconstitution after alpha-beta-depleted transplantation in children. TCRdb passed the PCR reads through MiXCR, listing each CDR3 protein once. The table lists approximately 31,000 distinct CDR3 sequences, under 7.5% of them singletons. The source was peripheral blood, collected 60 days after TCRalphabeta/CD19-depleted stem cell transplant. The source is a child less than two years old who had a stem cell transplant for acute myeloid leukemia, so the T cells may come from the graft donor. The CDR3 runs from the conserved cysteine through the conserved F or W. Fields, in order: J gene, V gene, clone size, D gene, CDR3 protein, CDR3 DNA. A D gene is named only where the DNA matches it firmly. Rows give clone size only sometimes, using once, few, many, or a class for an expanded clone.

TRBJ2-2 | TRBV14 | many | TRBD2 | CASSPTRGLAYTGELFF | TGTGCCAGCAGTCCTACTAGGGGACTAGCTTACACCGGGGAGCTGTTTTTT
TRBJ2-5 | TRBV7-3 | many | TRBD2 | CASSPGVGGPLGETQYF | TGTGCCAGCAGTCCGGGAGTGGGAGGGCCACTAGGAGAGACCCAGTACTTC
TRBJ1-5 | TRBV28 | many | - | CASSLFLWGSNQPQHF | TGTGCCAGCAGTTTATTCCTCTGGGGTAGCAATCAGCCCCAGCATTTT
TRBJ2-5 | TRBV10-3 | many | - | CAISQKDSRETQYF | TGTGCCATCAGTCAAAAGGACAGTCGGGAGACCCAGTACTTC
TRBJ1-6 | TRBV12-5 | many | - | CASDPWRTDSPLHF | TGTGCTAGTGATCCATGGCGGACAGATTCACCCCTCCACTTT
TRBJ1-6 | TRBV6-5 | - | - | CASSYTPRGRVKSPLHF | TGTGCCAGCAGTTACACCCCCCGGGGGCGCGTAAAGTCACCCCTCCACTTT
TRBJ1-3 | TRBV12-3/TRBV12-4 | many | - | CASSPSGSGNTIYF | TGTGCCAGCAGTCCGTCAGGATCTGGAAACACCATATATTTT
TRBJ2-5 | TRBV12-3/TRBV12-4 | many | - | CASSLSRGETQYF | TGTGCCAGCAGTTTATCTAGGGGCGAGACCCAGTACTTC
TRBJ2-3 | TRBV4-2 | many | TRBD2 | CASSEAPLAGVDTQYF | TGTGCCAGCAGCGAAGCCCCGCTAGCGGGAGTGGATACGCAGTATTTT
TRBJ1-5 | TRBV28 | many | TRBD1 | CASSTSGQGNQPQHF | TGTGCCAGCAGTACCTCGGGACAGGGAAATCAGCCCCAGCATTTT
TRBJ2-1 | TRBV29-1 | many | - | CSGDTNNEQFF | TGCAGCGGGGACACGAACAATGAGCAGTTCTTC
TRBJ2-3 | TRBV20-1 | few | TRBD2 | CSARDGSGGRTDTQYF | TGCAGTGCTAGAGATGGGAGCGGGGGGCGCACAGATACGCAGTATTTT
TRBJ1-5 | TRBV28 | many | - | CASSLIGGGDQPQHF | TGTGCCAGCAGTTTAATTGGGGGCGGTGATCAGCCCCAGCATTTT
TRBJ2-1 | TRBV7-2 | many | TRBD2 | CASSLVGSGRVDEQFF | TGTGCCAGCAGCTTAGTTGGTAGCGGGAGAGTGGATGAGCAGTTCTTC
TRBJ1-1 | TRBV10-2 | many | TRBD1 | CASSYRGGNTEAFF | TGCGCCAGCTCTTACAGGGGCGGGAACACTGAAGCTTTCTTT
TRBJ2-3 | TRBV29-1 | many | - | CSADLGALTDTQYF | TGCAGCGCTGACTTAGGGGCCCTCACAGATACGCAGTATTTT
TRBJ2-2 | TRBV5-4 | - | - | CASSLDFTGELFF | TGTGCCAGCAGCTTGGATTTTACCGGGGAGCTGTTTTTT
TRBJ2-7 | TRBV29-1 | many | TRBD1 | CSVIGTGSYEQYF | TGCAGCGTGATCGGGACAGGGAGTTACGAGCAGTACTTC
TRBJ1-5 | TRBV6-7 | many | TRBD1 | CASSYPSGTGYNQPQHF | TGTGCCAGCAGTTACCCTAGTGGGACAGGGTACAATCAGCCCCAGCATTTT
TRBJ2-7 | TRBV6-2/TRBV6-3 | many | - | CASKDGGPREQYF | TGCGCCAGCAAGGATGGAGGACCTAGGGAGCAGTACTTC
TRBJ2-2 | TRBV5-1 | many | TRBD2 | CASSPGLANTGELFF | TGCGCCAGCAGCCCGGGACTAGCGAACACCGGGGAGCTGTTTTTT
TRBJ1-1 | TRBV12-3/TRBV12-4 | many | - | CASSPTDLYTEAFF | TGTGCCAGCAGTCCCACGGACTTGTACACTGAAGCTTTCTTT
TRBJ2-7 | TRBV5-1 | medium-sized | - | CASSPQGGYEQYF | TGCGCCAGCAGCCCCCAGGGCGGCTACGAGCAGTACTTC
TRBJ2-7 | TRBV4-3 | many | - | CASSQDGRGSSYEQYF | TGCGCCAGCAGCCAAGACGGGCGGGGCAGCTCCTACGAGCAGTACTTC
TRBJ1-1 | TRBV5-1 | few | - | CASSLYGGANTEAFF | TGCGCCAGCAGCTTGTATGGGGGAGCGAACACTGAAGCTTTCTTT
TRBJ1-1 | TRBV5-1 | many | TRBD1 | CASSFTGIRGGISTEAFF | TGCGCCAGCAGCTTTACAGGTATTCGAGGGGGCATAAGCACTGAAGCTTTCTTT
TRBJ2-5 | TRBV29-1 | many | - | CSEGVGETQYF | TGCAGCGAGGGGGTCGGAGAGACCCAGTACTTC
TRBJ2-1 | TRBV2 | many | - | CASMARDDEQFF | TGTGCCAGCATGGCCAGGGACGATGAGCAGTTCTTC
TRBJ1-1 | TRBV24-1 | many | - | CATSAQGSTEAFF | TGTGCCACCAGTGCGCAGGGGAGCACTGAAGCTTTCTTT
TRBJ2-3 | TRBV12-3/TRBV12-4 | many | - | CASSFSDSPDTQYF | TGTGCCAGCAGTTTCTCTGACAGTCCAGATACGCAGTATTTT
TRBJ2-5 | TRBV28 | few | - | CASSLPGLETQYF | TGTGCCAGCAGTTTACCGGGGCTGGAGACCCAGTACTTC
TRBJ2-4 | TRBV12-5 | many | - | CASGRDIQYF | TGTGCTAGTGGTCGAGACATTCAGTACTTC
TRBJ2-3 | TRBV20-1 | many | TRBD2 | CSARAGGPTDTQYF | TGCAGTGCTAGAGCGGGAGGACCGACAGATACGCAGTATTTT
TRBJ1-5 | TRBV9 | many | - | CASSVGQVDQPQHF | TGTGCCAGCAGCGTAGGACAGGTCGATCAGCCCCAGCATTTT
TRBJ1-2 | TRBV29-1 | - | - | CSVLSRYRDDGYTF | TGCAGCGTTTTGAGTCGGTACAGGGACGATGGCTACACCTTC
TRBJ2-5 | TRBV7-2 | many | - | CAVKRLSQETQYF | TGTGCGGTTAAGCGGCTCTCGCAAGAGACCCAGTACTTC
TRBJ2-7 | TRBV27 | - | - | CASSLGRAYEQYF | TGTGCCAGCAGTTTAGGGCGGGCCTACGAGCAGTACTTC
TRBJ2-3 | TRBV28 | many | - | CASSLANRGQNPDTQYF | TGTGCCAGCAGTTTAGCGAACCGTGGACAGAATCCAGATACGCAGTATTTT
TRBJ2-6 | TRBV7-9 | - | - | CASVQWSGANVLTF | TGTGCCAGCGTCCAGTGGTCTGGGGCCAACGTCCTGACTTTC
TRBJ2-7 | TRBV20-1 | - | TRBD1 | CSANFQGAREQYF | TGCAGTGCTAACTTTCAGGGGGCGCGCGAGCAGTACTTC
TRBJ2-1 | TRBV20-1 | medium-sized | TRBD2 | CSARGGLGANNEQFF | TGCAGTGCTAGGGGGGGACTAGGGGCCAACAATGAGCAGTTCTTC
TRBJ2-5 | TRBV10-3 | many | - | CAISESRKTQYF | TGTGCCATCAGTGAGTCAAGAAAGACCCAGTACTTC
TRBJ2-3 | TRBV7-6 | many | TRBD1 | CASSLTGGPDTQYF | TGTGCCAGCAGCTTGACAGGGGGCCCAGATACGCAGTATTTT
TRBJ2-7 | TRBV12-3/TRBV12-4 | many | TRBD1 | CASSPDRVGYEQYF | TGTGCCAGCAGTCCCGACAGGGTGGGCTACGAGCAGTACTTC
TRBJ2-1 | TRBV29-1 | many | TRBD2 | CSVEASGRAMRGYNEQFF | TGCAGCGTTGAGGCTAGCGGGAGGGCCATGAGAGGATACAATGAGCAGTTCTTC
TRBJ2-1 | TRBV27 | many | - | CASRPLGGGYNEQFF | TGTGCCAGCAGACCCTTGGGGGGAGGTTACAATGAGCAGTTCTTC
TRBJ2-1 | TRBV4-3 | many | TRBD2 | CASSQEGLAGNEQFF | TGCGCCAGCAGCCAAGAAGGACTAGCGGGGAATGAGCAGTTCTTC
TRBJ2-2 | TRBV2 | many | - | CASSEASGEELFF | TGTGCCAGCAGTGAAGCCTCGGGGGAGGAGCTGTTTTTT
TRBJ2-1 | TRBV24-1 | many | TRBD2 | CATSDFGAGAINEQFF | TGTGCCACCAGTGATTTTGGAGCGGGAGCCATAAATGAGCAGTTCTTC
TRBJ2-2 | TRBV12-3/TRBV12-4 | many | - | CASSFVSVNTGELFF | TGTGCCAGCAGTTTCGTGTCAGTGAACACCGGGGAGCTGTTTTTT
TRBJ2-3 | TRBV11-2 | few | - | CASSLGSLWLRPPGTQYF | TGTGCCAGCAGCCTAGGATCCCTATGGTTGAGGCCCCCCGGTACGCAGTATTTT
TRBJ2-1 | TRBV29-1 | many | TRBD2 | CSVGREGSYNEQFF | TGCAGCGTTGGGCGGGAGGGATCCTACAATGAGCAGTTCTTC
TRBJ2-2 | TRBV12-3/TRBV12-4 | few | - | CATKWGGELFF | TGTGCCACAAAGTGGGGCGGGGAGCTGTTTTTT
TRBJ2-7 | TRBV20-1 | many | - | CSADHRPSSYEQYF | TGCAGTGCGGATCACAGGCCGAGCTCCTACGAGCAGTACTTC
TRBJ1-2 | TRBV9 | many | TRBD1 | CASSVDRGGYTF | TGTGCCAGCAGCGTAGACAGGGGTGGCTACACCTTC
TRBJ2-5 | TRBV6-2/TRBV6-3 | many | - | CASRSTGTQYF | TGTGCCAGCAGATCGACCGGGACCCAGTACTTC
TRBJ2-7 | TRBV4-1 | many | TRBD1 | CASSLPATGAGEQYF | TGCGCCAGCAGCCTTCCAGCTACAGGGGCGGGTGAGCAGTACTTC
TRBJ1-2 | TRBV7-9 | many | - | CAGDFDGGYTF | TGTGCCGGAGATTTTGATGGTGGCTACACCTTC
TRBJ2-1 | TRBV6-5 | many | TRBD2 | CASSYVPSGENEQFF | TGTGCCAGCAGTTACGTCCCTAGCGGGGAGAATGAGCAGTTCTTC